This T cell receptor beta chain originates from a study of OX40 agonist ivuxolimab in advanced cancers. As for the study in general: Given to patients was ivuxolimab, an agonistic anti-OX40 (CD134) antibody. Under the entry rules, prior anti-PD-1, anti-PD-L1 or anti-CTLA-4 therapy was allowed, and 40% had some. Findings and caveats of the study: Expanded peripheral T cells had an undetermined antigen specificity.

As to this clone: The antigen is unknown.

TCRdb's table, derived via immunoSEQ multiplex PCR, lists solely in-frame clones and lacks some. The sample lists 60,000 to 85,000 clones, approximately 87% occurring once. This CDR3 is built from 14 residues. Germline CDR1 reads SGHDN; CDR2 reads FVKESK. V was clipped by 2 bases and J by 6 bases, with 10 bases between them. The TCR originated in an adult with an advanced solid tumor such as melanoma, head and neck, liver or kidney cancer. The chain carries TRBV14 and TRBJ2-2; possibly TRBD1 for D (6 bases). Sequenced here: CD4+ or CD8+ T cells sorted from blood, sampled in a trial of the OX40 agonist ivuxolimab. CDR3 bases: TGTGCCAGCAGCCAACAGGGGTGGGCCGGGGAGCTGTTTTTT. Translation: CASSQQGWAGELFF. Together with reference TRBV14 and TRBJ2-2, the CDR3 gives the full variable domain: EAGVTQFPSHSVIEKGQTVTLRCDPISGHDNLYWYRRVMGKEIKFLLHFVKESKQDESGMPNNRFLAERTGGTYSTLKVQPAELEDSGVYFCASSQQGWAGELFFGEGSRLTVL.